Described below is a single T cell receptor (beta chain) sequence and its context. Its specificity is not known. The sample has other DNA sequences that encode this CDR3 too. The record originates from a study of shared clonotypes between healthy human individuals. The wider study: CD8 memory received one plate per donor, CD8 naive two, CD4 memory three and CD4 naive three. Study observations and caveats: Larger estimated richness was generally seen in naive subsets than in memory subsets. Donor clonotype sharing was expected to depend on sequencing depth.

The V gene end was trimmed by 1 base and the J gene end by 0 bases; junction bases not matched to a gene: 0. CDR1 and CDR2 from the germline V gene are SEHNR and FQNEAQ (reference sequence). The CDR3 length is 16 residues. Produced via immunoSEQ multiplex PCR; TCRdb's table is partial and in-frame only. The profile shows 400,000 to 600,000 clones, around 95% of them singletons. The TCR originated in a woman between 25 and 40 years old in good health. This chain connects TRBV7-9 to TRBJ2-3; 11 bases align to TRBD2. The source material was naive CD4+ T cells sorted from blood. Stated subset: CD45RA+ positively selected. DNA for the CDR3: TGTGCCAGCAGCTTAGGACTAGCGGGAAGCACAGATACGCAGTATTTT. It yields the protein CASSLGLAGSTDTQYF.